A selection of T cell receptor beta chains follows, all from one sample in a study of blood T cell repertoires in COVID-19. Produced via immunoSEQ multiplex PCR; TCRdb's table is partial and in-frame only. Among about 140,000 clones listed, approximately 88% were seen once. Sequenced: peripheral blood. These receptors were taken from a woman aged 45-65 years with acute or convalescent COVID-19. Both conserved end residues are part of each CDR3. A D gene is named only where the DNA matches it firmly. Clone size is shown for a subset of rows, as once, few, many or a class of expanded clone.

v_gene,d_gene,j_gene,abundance,CDR3aa,CDR3nt
TRBV29-1,TRBD1,TRBJ1-1,NA,CSVGQGAQMNTEAFF,TGCAGCGTAGGACAGGGGGCGCAGATGAACACTGAAGCTTTCTTT
TRBV7-2,TRBD1,TRBJ1-5,NA,CASSLDAGGRPQHF,TGTGCCAGCAGCTTAGATGCAGGGGGAAGGCCCCAGCATTTT
TRBV3-1/TRBV3-2,TRBD2,TRBJ2-7,NA,CASSPRSGKTYEQYF,TGTGCCAGCAGCCCCAGGAGCGGGAAGACCTACGAGCAGTACTTC
TRBV9,NA,TRBJ1-3,NA,CASSPPPGQGNTIYF,TGTGCCAGCAGCCCCCCACCCGGACAGGGAAACACCATATATTTT
TRBV24-1,NA,TRBJ1-5,NA,CATSDSISNQPQHF,TGTGCCACCAGTGATTCCATCAGCAATCAGCCCCAGCATTTT
TRBV4-1,NA,TRBJ1-2,NA,CASSQAGNSNYGYTF,TGCGCCAGCAGCCAAGCCGGGAACAGTAACTATGGCTACACCTTC
TRBV6-5,NA,TRBJ1-1,NA,CASRDTWRGTEAFF,TGTGCCAGCCGGGACACTTGGAGAGGAACTGAAGCTTTCTTT
TRBV25-1,TRBD2,TRBJ2-1,once,CASSEAGRGRGEQFF,TGTGCCAGCAGTGAGGCCGGGAGGGGGAGGGGTGAGCAGTTCTTC
TRBV29-1,NA,TRBJ2-4,NA,CSVVDTENIQYF,TGCAGCGTTGTGGACACGGAGAACATTCAGTACTTC
TRBV7-2,NA,TRBJ2-3,NA,CASSRWSSASDTQYF,TGTGCCAGCAGCCGCTGGTCTAGCGCCTCAGATACGCAGTATTTT
TRBV19,TRBD2,TRBJ2-2,NA,CASSLPSLAGGELFF,TGTGCCAGTAGTTTACCAAGCCTAGCGGGCGGGGAGCTGTTTTTT
TRBV10-3,TRBD1,TRBJ2-7,NA,CAISEYPGGENYEQYF,TGTGCCATCAGTGAGTACCCAGGGGGCGAAAATTACGAGCAGTACTTC
TRBV30,NA,TRBJ1-6,NA,CAWSVPGDASPLHF,TGTGCCTGGAGTGTACCGGGGGATGCTTCACCCCTCCACTTT
TRBV6-6,TRBD2,TRBJ2-3,NA,CASSFGLGTDTQYF,TGTGCCAGCAGTTTTGGACTAGGCACAGATACGCAGTATTTT
TRBV27,NA,TRBJ1-2,NA,CASSFADGSNYGYTF,TGTGCCAGCAGTTTTGCAGACGGGTCGAACTATGGCTACACCTTC
TRBV7-9,TRBD1,TRBJ2-3,NA,CASTGIGSTDTQYF,TGTGCCTCGACAGGGATAGGTAGCACAGATACGCAGTATTTT
TRBV7-9,NA,TRBJ1-5,NA,CASSFPGQPQHF,TGTGCCAGCAGCTTCCCGGGTCAGCCCCAGCATTTT
TRBV4-1,NA,TRBJ1-5,NA,CASSQQGYGDSNQPQHF,TGCGCCAGCAGCCAACAGGGCTACGGTGATAGCAATCAGCCCCAGCATTTT
TRBV19,NA,TRBJ1-5,NA,CASSIQGFQPQHF,TGTGCCAGTAGTATACAGGGGTTTCAGCCCCAGCATTTT
TRBV6-5,TRBD2,TRBJ2-1,NA,CASSYSNSGRVEQFF,TGTGCCAGCAGTTACTCGAATAGCGGGAGGGTTGAGCAGTTCTTC
TRBV13,TRBD2,TRBJ2-5,NA,CASSLGRRASGGKGETQYF,TGTGCCAGCAGCTTAGGCCGCCGGGCTAGCGGGGGGAAAGGGGAGACCCAGTACTTC
TRBV5-4,TRBD1,TRBJ2-7,NA,CASSLSPGGGYEQYF,TGTGCCAGCAGCTTGTCTCCAGGGGGTGGTTACGAGCAGTACTTC
TRBV5-6,TRBD1,TRBJ1-5,once,CASSIRGGQVNQPQHF,TGTGCCAGCAGCATTAGGGGGGGACAGGTCAATCAGCCCCAGCATTTT
TRBV2,NA,TRBJ1-5,NA,CASSAQSQPQHF,TGTGCCAGCAGTGCCCAGTCGCAGCCCCAGCATTTT
TRBV7-9,NA,TRBJ1-1,NA,CASSPQNSEAFF,TGTGCCAGCAGCCCGCAGAACAGTGAAGCTTTCTTT
TRBV19,NA,TRBJ1-5,NA,CASSRLRGRGNGAQHF,TGTGCCAGTAGCCGCCTAAGGGGCAGGGGCAATGGAGCCCAGCATTTT
TRBV18,TRBD1,TRBJ1-5,NA,CASSPRDSQNQPQHF,TGTGCCAGCTCACCAAGGGACAGTCAGAATCAGCCCCAGCATTTT
TRBV27,NA,TRBJ1-2,NA,CASSYSRDGISPPGGGYTF,TGTGCCAGCAGTTACTCCCGGGACGGAATTTCCCCACCCGGGGGAGGCTACACCTTC
TRBV2,NA,TRBJ2-2,NA,CASKGALNTGELFF,TGTGCCAGCAAAGGGGCCCTGAACACCGGGGAGCTGTTTTTT
TRBV6-5,TRBD1,TRBJ1-2,NA,CASSRQGAGYGYTF,TGTGCCAGCAGCCGACAGGGGGCGGGCTATGGCTACACCTTC
TRBV2,TRBD1,TRBJ2-7,NA,CASSESAGTEAYEQYF,TGTGCCAGCAGTGAATCAGCCGGGACAGAAGCCTACGAGCAGTACTTC
TRBV4-2,TRBD2,TRBJ2-7,NA,CASSQDLAGGYEQYF,TGTGCCAGCAGCCAAGACCTAGCGGGGGGCTACGAGCAGTACTTC
TRBV23-1,TRBD1,TRBJ1-1,NA,CASSLASGTGPKASF,TGCGCCAGCAGTCTCGCTTCCGGGACAGGCCCAAAAGCAAGCTTT
TRBV11-1,NA,TRBJ1-2,NA,CASSLGQANYGYTF,TGTGCCAGCAGCTTAGGACAGGCTAACTATGGCTACACCTTC
TRBV30,NA,TRBJ1-1,NA,CAWGRNTEAFF,TGTGCCTGGGGGAGGAACACTGAAGCTTTCTTT
TRBV12-5,TRBD2,TRBJ2-7,NA,CASGLGLAPHEQYF,TGTGCTAGTGGTTTAGGACTAGCTCCGCACGAGCAGTACTTC
TRBV12-3/TRBV12-4,NA,TRBJ2-3,NA,CASSFGLTDTQYF,TGTGCCAGCAGTTTTGGCCTCACAGATACGCAGTATTTT
TRBV7-6,TRBD1,TRBJ1-5,NA,CASSLGVRDRDQPQHF,TGTGCCAGCAGCTTAGGCGTCCGGGACAGGGATCAGCCCCAGCATTTT
TRBV2,NA,TRBJ2-7,NA,CATSQSSYEQYF,TGTGCCACTAGTCAGAGCTCCTACGAGCAGTACTTC
TRBV7-9,NA,TRBJ2-1,NA,CASSLGWGEQFF,TGTGCCAGCAGCTTAGGATGGGGCGAGCAGTTCTTC
TRBV7-8,NA,TRBJ2-3,NA,CASSPLAAGDTQYF,TGTGCCAGCAGCCCCCTGGCGGCTGGAGATACGCAGTATTTT